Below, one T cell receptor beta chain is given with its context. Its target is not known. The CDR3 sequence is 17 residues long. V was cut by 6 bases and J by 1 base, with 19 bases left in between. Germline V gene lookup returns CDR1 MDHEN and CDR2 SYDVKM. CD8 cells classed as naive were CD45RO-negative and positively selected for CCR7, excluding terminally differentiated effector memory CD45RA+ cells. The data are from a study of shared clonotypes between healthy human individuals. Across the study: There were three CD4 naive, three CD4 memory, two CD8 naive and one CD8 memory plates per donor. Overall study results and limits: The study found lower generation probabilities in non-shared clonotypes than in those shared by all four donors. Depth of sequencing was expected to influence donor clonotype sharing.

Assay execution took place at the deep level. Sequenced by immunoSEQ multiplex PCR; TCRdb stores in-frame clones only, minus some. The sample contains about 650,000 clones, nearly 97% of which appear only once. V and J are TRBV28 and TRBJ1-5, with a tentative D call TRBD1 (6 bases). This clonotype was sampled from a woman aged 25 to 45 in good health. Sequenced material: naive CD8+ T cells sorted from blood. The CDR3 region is CASSHMGGPPSNQPQHF. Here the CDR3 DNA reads TGTGCCAGCAGCCACATGGGGGGCCCCCCGAGCAATCAGCCCCAGCATTTT.